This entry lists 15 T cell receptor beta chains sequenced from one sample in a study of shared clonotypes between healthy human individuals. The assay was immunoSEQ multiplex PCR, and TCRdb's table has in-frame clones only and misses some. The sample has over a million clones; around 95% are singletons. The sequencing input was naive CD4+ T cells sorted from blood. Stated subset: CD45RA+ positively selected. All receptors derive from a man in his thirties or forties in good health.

For the CDR3, the DNA is TGTGCCAGCAGTTCCGTGGGGGGCCTTGGTGGTGGCAATCAGCCCCAGCATTTT. Translating it yields CASSSVGGLGGGNQPQHF. J is TRBJ1-5 and V is TRBV28, with D perhaps matching TRBD1 (6 bases). The V and J ends lost 4 bases and 2 bases respectively, with 21 bases between them. Germline CDR1 reads MDHEN; CDR2 reads SYDVKM. The length of the CDR3 is 18 residues.

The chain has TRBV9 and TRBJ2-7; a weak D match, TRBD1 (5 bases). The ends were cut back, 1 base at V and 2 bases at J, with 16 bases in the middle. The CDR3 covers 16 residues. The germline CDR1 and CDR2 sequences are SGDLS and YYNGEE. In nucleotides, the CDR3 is TGTGCCAGCAGCGTAAGCCTTGGGGCAGCTGCCTACGAGCAGTACTTC. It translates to CASSVSLGAAAYEQYF. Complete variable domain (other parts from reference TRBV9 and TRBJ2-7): DSGVTQTPKHLITATGQRVTLRCSPRSGDLSVYWYQQSLDQGLQFLIQYYNGEERAKGNILERFSAQQFPDLHSELNLSSLELGDSALYFCASSVSLGAAAYEQYFGPGTRLTVT.

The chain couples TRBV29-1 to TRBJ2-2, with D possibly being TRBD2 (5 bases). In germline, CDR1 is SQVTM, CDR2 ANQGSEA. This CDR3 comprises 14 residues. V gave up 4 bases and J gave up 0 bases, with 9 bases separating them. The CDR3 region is CSVATGANTGELFF. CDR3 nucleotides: TGCAGCGTTGCTACCGGGGCGAACACCGGGGAGCTGTTTTTT.

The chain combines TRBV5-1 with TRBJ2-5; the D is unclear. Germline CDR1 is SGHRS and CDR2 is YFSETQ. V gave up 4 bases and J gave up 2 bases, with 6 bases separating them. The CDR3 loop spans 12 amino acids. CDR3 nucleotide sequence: TGCGCCAGCAGCGCGGAGCAAGAGACCCAGTACTTC. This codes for CASSAEQETQYF.

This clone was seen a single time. Here the CDR3 DNA reads TGTGCCAGCAGCTTAGTATTGACAGGGGCAATCGGTGAGCAGTTCTTC. Amino acids: CASSLVLTGAIGEQFF. The chain is built from TRBV11-3 and TRBJ2-1; 8 positions match TRBD1. V shed 1 base and J 9 bases; nucleotides not matched to a gene: 11. The CDR3 sequence is 16 residues long. Germline CDR1 and CDR2: SGHNT and YENEEA. Complete variable domain (other parts from reference TRBV11-3 and TRBJ2-1): EAGVVQSPRYKIIEKKQPVAFWCNPISGHNTLYWYLQNLGQGPELLIRYENEEAVDDSQLPKDRFSAERLKGVDSTLKIQPAELGDSAVYLCASSLVLTGAIGEQFFGPGTRLTVL.

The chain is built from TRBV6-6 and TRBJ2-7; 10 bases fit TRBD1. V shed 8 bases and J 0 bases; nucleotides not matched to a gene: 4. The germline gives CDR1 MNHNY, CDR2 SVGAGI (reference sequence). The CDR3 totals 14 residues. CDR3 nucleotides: TGTGCCAGCCGCCGACAGGGGGCCTCCTACGAGCAGTACTTC. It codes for CASRRQGASYEQYF.

CDR3 protein: CASSEGITKETQYF. For the CDR3, the DNA is TGTGCCAGCAGTGAAGGGATCACCAAAGAGACCCAGTACTTC. V and J are TRBV2 and TRBJ2-5; no reliable D call. CDR3 length: 14 residues. Germline values: CDR1 SNHLY, CDR2 FYNNEI. V was trimmed by 1 base and J by 3 bases, leaving 9 bases between them.

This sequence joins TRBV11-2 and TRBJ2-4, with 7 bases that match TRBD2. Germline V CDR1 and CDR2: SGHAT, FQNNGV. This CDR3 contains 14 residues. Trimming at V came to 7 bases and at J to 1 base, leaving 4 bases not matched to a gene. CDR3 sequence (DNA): TGTGCCAGCACGCGGGAGATGGCCAAAAACATTCAGTACTTC. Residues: CASTREMAKNIQYF.

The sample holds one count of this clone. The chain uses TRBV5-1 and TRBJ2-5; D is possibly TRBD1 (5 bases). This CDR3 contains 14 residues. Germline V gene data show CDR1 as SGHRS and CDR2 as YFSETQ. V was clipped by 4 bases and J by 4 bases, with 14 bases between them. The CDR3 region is CASSANKGVETQYF. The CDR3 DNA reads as TGCGCCAGCAGCGCCAACAAAGGGGTAGAGACCCAGTACTTC.

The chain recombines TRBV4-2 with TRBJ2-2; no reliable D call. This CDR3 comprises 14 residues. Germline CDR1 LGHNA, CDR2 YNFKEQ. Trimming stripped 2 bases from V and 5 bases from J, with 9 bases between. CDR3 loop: CASSQLDRTGELFF. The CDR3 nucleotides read TGTGCCAGCAGCCAATTGGATCGTACCGGGGAGCTGTTTTTT.

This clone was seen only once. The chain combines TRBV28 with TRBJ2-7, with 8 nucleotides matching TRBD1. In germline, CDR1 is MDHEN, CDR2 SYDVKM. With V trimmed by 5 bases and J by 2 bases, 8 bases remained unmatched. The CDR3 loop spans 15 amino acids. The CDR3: CASSLRTGPTYEQYF. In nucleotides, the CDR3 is TGTGCCAGCAGTCTCCGGACAGGGCCCACCTACGAGCAGTACTTC.

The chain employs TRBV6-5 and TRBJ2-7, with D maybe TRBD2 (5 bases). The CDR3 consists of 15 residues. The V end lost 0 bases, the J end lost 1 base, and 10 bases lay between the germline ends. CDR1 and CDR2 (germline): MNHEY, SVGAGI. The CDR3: CASSYSREMSYEQYF. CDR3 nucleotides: TGTGCCAGCAGTTACTCAAGGGAGATGTCCTACGAGCAGTACTTC.

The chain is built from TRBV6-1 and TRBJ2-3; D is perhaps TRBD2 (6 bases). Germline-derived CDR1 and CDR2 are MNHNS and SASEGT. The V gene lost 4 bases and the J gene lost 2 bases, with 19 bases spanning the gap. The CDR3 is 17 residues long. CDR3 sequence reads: CASSAARELGYTDTQYF. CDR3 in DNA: TGTGCCAGCAGTGCGGCTCGGGAGCTCGGATACACAGATACGCAGTATTTT.

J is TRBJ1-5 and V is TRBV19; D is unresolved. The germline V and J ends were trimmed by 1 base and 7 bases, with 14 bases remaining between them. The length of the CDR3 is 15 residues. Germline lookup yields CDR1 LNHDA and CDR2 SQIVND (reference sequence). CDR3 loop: CASSIAVQGFQPQHF. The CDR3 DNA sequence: TGTGCCAGTAGTATAGCGGTTCAAGGTTTCCAGCCCCAGCATTTT. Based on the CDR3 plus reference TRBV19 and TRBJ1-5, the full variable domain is DGGITQSPKYLFRKEGQNVTLSCEQNLNHDAMYWYRQDPGQGLRLIYYSQIVNDFQKGDIAEGYSVSREKKESFPLTVTSAQKNPTAFYLCASSIAVQGFQPQHFGDGTRLSIL.

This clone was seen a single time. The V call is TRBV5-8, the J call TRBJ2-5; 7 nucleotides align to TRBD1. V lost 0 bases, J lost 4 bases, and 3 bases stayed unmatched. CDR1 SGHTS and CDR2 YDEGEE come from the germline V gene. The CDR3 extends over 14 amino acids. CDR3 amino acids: CASSLADRAETQYF. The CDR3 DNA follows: TGTGCCAGCAGCTTGGCCGACAGGGCAGAGACCCAGTACTTC.